The 32 T cell receptor beta chains listed next were all sequenced from one sample in a study of CD8+CD57+ T cells in acquired aplastic anemia. CDR3 and TCR beta VDJ profiling relied on genomic DNA as the template. MiXCR was run by TCRdb on the reads, yielding one entry per CDR3 protein. The sample lists 270,000 or so distinct CDR3 sequences, about 80% occurring once. All sequencing subjects had displayed CD8+CD57+ cell expansion on flow cytometry. The sample taken for sequencing was sorted CD4+, CD8+, or CD8+CD57+ T cells (not recorded which) from PBMCs. These receptors all stem from a human donor with aplastic anemia.

The chain couples TRBV19 to TRBJ2-7; 7 bases are shared with TRBD2. CDR1 is LNHDA and CDR2 is SQIVND in the germline V gene (reference sequence). This CDR3 comprises 16 residues. The CDR3 coding sequence is TGTGCCAGTAGTATGGCTAGCGGAGCCTACATTGACGAGCTGTACGTC. Translated: CASSMASGAYIDELYV.

V is TRBV10-2 and J is TRBJ2-5, with D tentatively TRBD1 or TRBD2 (5 bases each). With 6 bases removed from V and 5 bases from J, the gap between germline ends came to 13 bases. CDR1 WSHSY and CDR2 SAAADI come from the germline V gene. The CDR3 is 13 amino acids. The CDR3 is CASREARGETQYF. The CDR3 nucleotides are TGCGCCAGCAGAGAGGCGAGGGGTGAGACCCAGTACTTC.

The chain joins TRBV19 to TRBJ2-3; 8 positions agree with TRBD1. Germline V lookup: CDR1 LNHDA, CDR2 SQIVND (reference sequence). V trimming: 10 bases; J trimming: 8 bases; junction bases outside the gene matches: 14. This CDR3 has 14 amino acids. CDR3 in DNA: TGTGCCACCAGTATCGGACAGGGTCCGGGTACGCAGTATTTT. Residues: CATSIGQGPGTQYF. Complete variable domain (other parts from reference TRBV19 and TRBJ2-3): DGGITQSPKYLFRKEGQNVTLSCEQNLNHDAMYWYRQDPGQGLRLIYYSQIVNDFQKGDIAEGYSVSREKKESFPLTVTSAQKNPTAFYLCATSIGQGPGTQYFGPGTRLTVL.

The genes are TRBV7-9 and TRBJ2-7; D unresolved. There are 13 residues in the CDR3. CDR1 and CDR2 (germline): SEHNR, FQNEAQ (reference sequence). V lost 0 bases, J lost 1 base, and 4 bases lay in between. The CDR3 here is CASSLALSYEQYV. CDR3 DNA sequence: TGTGCCAGCAGCTTAGCCCTTTCCTACGAGCAGTACGTC.

This clonotype has just a few counts. At one end, the junction sequence differs from germline, possibly due to a read error. This chain links TRBV6-2 or TRBV6-3 with TRBJ2-7; D unclear. CDR1 and CDR2 (germline): MNHEY, SVGEGT. The CDR3 runs 13 residues. CDR3 in amino acids: CASGYPWDYEQYF. CDR3 nucleotides: TGTGCCAGCGGTTACCCCTGGGACTACGAGCAGTACTTC.

The rearrangement links TRBV5-1 to TRBJ1-1, with a possible D match to TRBD1 (6 bases). Germline values: CDR1 SGHRS, CDR2 YFSETQ. The CDR3 runs 12 residues. V lost 4 bases to trimming and J lost 11 bases, with 15 bases between them. This CDR3 is CASSEQGEGAFF. Written as DNA, the CDR3 is TGCGCCAGCAGCGAACAGGGAGAGGGTGCTTTCTTT.

J is TRBJ2-7 and V is TRBV10-2; 8 bases line up with TRBD2. The CDR3 runs 16 residues. V lost 0 bases to trimming and J lost 3 bases; unmatched junction nucleotides: 7. CDR1 is WSHSY, CDR2 SAAADI, per germline. The CDR3, as DNA: TGCGCCAGCAGTGAGTCGATAATAGCGGGGCACTACGAGCAGTACTTC. This codes for CASSESIIAGHYEQYF.

The chain carries TRBV2 and TRBJ1-4; D not resolved. Deletions cut 3 bases from V and 14 bases from J, with 28 bases between. Germline CDR1 reads SNHLY; CDR2 reads FYNNEI. The CDR3 contains 17 residues. The CDR3 DNA follows: TGTGCCAGCAGTGAGTCTTCAGTAGTCTTAATCACTGAAGCTCTGTTTTTT. Protein sequence: CASSESSVVLITEALFF.

This clonotype was found once. The conserved phenylalanine or tryptophan normally closing the CDR3 is absent here, so this likely arose from a read error. The DNA is left out, because the CDR3 cannot be placed on it with certainty; the CDR3 is given as TCRdb lists it. The chain is built from TRBV7-3 and TRBJ2-3; TRBD1 is the table's D call, not checked against the DNA. 13 amino acids form the CDR3, both terminal residues included. CDR1 and CDR2 (germline): SGHTA, FQGTGA. This CDR3 reads CASGEQATDTQYL.

To note about this clonotype: In this CDR3 the conserved last residue, phenylalanine or tryptophan, is missing, so a read error is likely. It is unclear where the CDR3 begins or ends on the DNA, so no DNA is shown, and the CDR3 is as TCRdb lists it. The chain joins TRBV7-9 to TRBJ2-2. 13 amino acids form the CDR3, both terminal residues included. Per germline, CDR1 SEHNR and CDR2 FQNEAQ (reference sequence). Here the CDR3 reads CASSADETQDFFS.

V usage is TRBV7-2 and J usage is TRBJ2-5; no clear D. From germline, CDR1 is SGHTA and CDR2 FQGNSA. This CDR3 has 14 residues. V lost 4 bases to trimming and J lost 0 bases, with 9 bases between them. The CDR3 sequence: CASSCGSDQETQYF. In nucleotides, the CDR3 is TGTGCCAGCAGCTGTGGGTCAGACCAAGAGACCCAGTACTTC. Full variable domain (outside the CDR3, taken from reference TRBV7-2 and TRBJ2-5): GAGVSQSPSNKVTEKGKDVELRCDPISGHTALYWYRQSLGQGLEFLIYFQGNSAPDKSGLPSDRFSAERTGGSVSTLTIQRTQQEDSAVYLCASSCGSDQETQYFGPGTRLLVL.

The chain recombines TRBV20-1 with TRBJ2-7; a weak D match, TRBD2 (6 bases). Germline-derived CDR1 and CDR2 are DFQATT and SNEGSKA (reference sequence). The germline V and J ends were trimmed by 5 bases and 6 bases, with 20 bases remaining between them. The CDR3 is made up of 14 amino acids. Written as DNA, the CDR3 is TGCAGTGCTCCTGGAGGGGCCAGGGCTGGCGAGCAGTACTTC. Encoded protein: CSAPGGARAGEQYF.

To note about this clonotype: The junction and the germline gene differ at one end; a read error may be behind it. The CDR3, as DNA: TGTGCCAGCAGCTTAGTCTCAGGTACGCTGTATTTT. This gives the protein CASSLVSGTLYF. The chain employs TRBV7-9 and TRBJ2-3; D is ambiguous. This CDR3 has 12 amino acids. CDR1 is SEHNR, CDR2 FQNEAQ, per germline (reference sequence).

This sequence joins TRBV5-4 and TRBJ2-1; 9 bases align to TRBD2. Germline-derived CDR1 and CDR2 are SGHNT and YYREEE (reference sequence). Germline trimming cut 5 bases from V and 8 bases from J; bases unmatched to any gene: 14. The CDR3 contains 16 residues. CDR3 sequence: CASRQGLANGQDEQFF. The CDR3 DNA sequence: TGTGCCAGCAGACAGGGACTAGCAAACGGTCAGGATGAGCAGTTCTTC.

The sample holds a few counts of this clonotype. Its ends do not fully match the called genes, so a read error is possible. The genes are TRBV10-2 and TRBJ1-1, with unresolved D. The CDR3 contains 13 residues. CDR1 is WSHSY and CDR2 is SAAADI in the germline V gene. The CDR3 DNA sequence: TGCGCCATCAGTGAGGGCTTTTCCCCTGAAGCTTTCTTT. Its translation: CAISEGFSPEAFF.

This chain uses TRBV7-6 with TRBJ2-3; no clear D gene. The CDR3 has 12 amino acids. Germline V gene lookup returns CDR1 SGHVS and CDR2 FNYEAQ. The germline V and J ends were trimmed by 1 base and 13 bases, with 12 bases remaining between them. The CDR3: CASSLGPDTKYF. The CDR3 DNA reads as TGTGCCAGCAGCTTAGGGCCAGATACAAAGTATTTT.

The chain couples TRBV7-8 to TRBJ2-6; D is unresolved. V was clipped by 8 bases and J by 1 base, with 6 bases between them. The length of the CDR3 is 13 residues. CDR1 SGHVS and CDR2 FQNEAQ come from the germline V gene. In DNA form, the CDR3 reads TGTGCCAGCGGACCGTCTGGGGCCAACGTCCTGACTTTC. Translating it yields CASGPSGANVLTF.

V is TRBV9 and J is TRBJ1-4, with unresolved D. This CDR3 spans 17 amino acids. With 3 bases removed from V and 7 bases from J, the gap between germline ends came to 22 bases. CDR1 SGDLS and CDR2 YYNGEE come from the germline V gene. This chain's CDR3 is CASSESSGTQYFEKLFF. The CDR3 DNA is TGTGCCAGCAGCGAATCGTCAGGTACGCAATATTTTGAAAAACTGTTTTTT.

The chain recombines TRBV15 with TRBJ2-7, with a tentative D call TRBD2 (5 bases). V was pared by 5 bases and J by 10 bases, with 21 bases between. Germline V gene sequence: CDR1 LNHNV, CDR2 YYDKDF (reference sequence). The CDR3 extends over 14 amino acids. The CDR3 loop reads CATSGGSESDTQYF. CDR3 nucleotides: TGTGCCACCAGCGGAGGCAGCGAGTCCGACACCCAGTACTTC.

The gene calls are TRBV2 and TRBJ2-6, with D possibly TRBD2 on 5 matching bases. Germline lookup yields CDR1 SNHLY and CDR2 FYNNEI. Trimming removed 6 bases at V and 17 bases at J, with 29 bases between. CDR3 length equals 16 residues. For the CDR3, the DNA is TGTGCCAGCAGCCTGGCGGGTAGCTACGGGTTCAACGCCGTGACTTTC. This sequence encodes CASSLAGSYGFNAVTF.

V usage is TRBV7-2 and J usage is TRBJ2-7, with 7 positions matching TRBD2. The CDR3 contains 17 residues. J gave up 7 bases and V 2 bases, and 17 bases lay outside the gene matches. CDR1 and CDR2 from the germline V gene are SGHTA and FQGNSA. In DNA, the CDR3 is TGTGCCAGCAGCTTATCGGGAGGTCGCGATACGCAGTATGAGCAGTACGTC. It yields the protein CASSLSGGRDTQYEQYV.

CDR3 bases: TGTGCCAGTAGTACAGAGGAGAACTATGGCTACACCTTC. It specifies CASSTEENYGYTF. The chain has TRBV19 and TRBJ1-2; D is unclear. The CDR3 contains 13 residues. Trimming pared 4 bases from V and 2 bases from J, leaving 8 bases between. Germline V gives CDR1 LNHDA, CDR2 SQIVND (reference sequence).

This clonotype turned up a few times. J is TRBJ2-7 and V is TRBV10-2, with D perhaps TRBD2 (6 bases). Trimming shortened V by 2 bases and J by 3 bases, and 11 bases separated the two germline ends. This CDR3 region has 14 residues. Germline CDR1 reads WSHSY; CDR2 reads SAAADI. The CDR3 is CASSEPGSGYEQYF. As DNA, the CDR3 is TGCGCCAGCAGTGAGCCCGGGAGCGGCTACGAGCAGTACTTC.

The CDR3 reads CASSVAGGPTTQYF. The CDR3 DNA follows: TGTGCCAGCAGCGTAGCGGGAGGTCCCACTACGCAGTATTTT. The chain recombines TRBV9 with TRBJ2-3, with 7 positions matching TRBD2. This CDR3 is built from 14 residues. Germline CDR1 and CDR2: SGDLS and YYNGEE. Germline trimming cut 0 bases from V and 8 bases from J; bases unmatched to any gene: 6.

This clonotype appeared a single time. This rearrangement joins TRBV2 to TRBJ2-7; D gene unclear. The length of the CDR3 is 12 residues. Germline CDR1 is SNHLY and CDR2 is FYNNEI. Trimming took off 7 bases at V and 2 bases at J, with 9 bases between the two ends. The CDR3 DNA sequence: TGTGCCAGCACCCCAAGCGCCTACGAGCAGTACTTC. Translated: CASTPSAYEQYF.

The V and J genes are TRBV10-3 and TRBJ1-1; D is uncertain. The germline V gene encodes CDR1 ENHRY and CDR2 SYGVKD. Trimming stripped 3 bases from V and 0 bases from J, with 8 bases between. CDR3 length: 14 amino acids. CDR3 region: CAISDLQLNTEAFF. The CDR3 DNA sequence: TGTGCCATCAGTGATCTACAGCTGAACACTGAAGCTTTCTTT.

The rearrangement links TRBV2 to TRBJ2-2; no reliable D call. Trimming removed 3 bases at V and 9 bases at J, with 11 bases between. This CDR3 is 13 amino acids long. The germline gives CDR1 SNHLY, CDR2 FYNNEI. DNA of the CDR3: TGTGCCAGCAGTGATTCATCGGTACGGGAGCTGTTTTTT. As protein: CASSDSSVRELFF. The complete variable domain, with remaining parts taken from reference TRBV2 and TRBJ2-2, reads EPEVTQTPSHQVTQMGQEVILRCVPISNHLYFYWYRQILGQKVEFLVSFYNNEISEKSEIFDDQFSVERPDGSNFTLKIRSTKLEDSAMYFCASSDSSVRELFFGEGSRLTVL.

As for this clonotype: Mismatch with germline at one junction end may stem from a read error. The chain combines TRBV7-9 with TRBJ1-6; no clear D. CDR3 size: 14 residues. The germline V gene has CDR1 SEHNR and CDR2 FQNEAQ (reference sequence). The CDR3, as DNA: TGTGCCAGCGGTTACGAGGGCACAGATACGCAGTTTCATTTT. Amino acids: CASGYEGTDTQFHF.

The V gene is TRBV7-3, the J gene TRBJ1-2; TRBD1 might be the D (6 bases). The germline V gene encodes CDR1 SGHTA and CDR2 FQGTGA. The length of the CDR3 is 16 residues. V lost 6 bases, J lost 3 bases, and 20 bases lay in between. The CDR3 DNA follows: TGTGCCAGCAGTTCAGAGCCGGGGGCCGTCTACTATGGCTACACCTTC. Its protein product is CASSSEPGAVYYGYTF. Drawing the rest from reference TRBV7-3 and TRBJ1-2, the complete variable domain is GAGVSQTPSNKVTEKGKYVELRCDPISGHTALYWYRQSLGQGPEFLIYFQGTGAADDSGLPNDRFFAVRPEGSVSTLKIQRTERGDSAVYLCASSSEPGAVYYGYTFGSGTRLTVV.

This clonotype was found many times. No conserved phenylalanine or tryptophan ends this CDR3, so it is likely a read error. No DNA is shown, since the ends of the CDR3 on it are uncertain; the CDR3 is the one TCRdb lists. This chain's CDR3 is CASSVGSDTQYFC. This chain links TRBV7-2 with TRBJ2-3. Germline V CDR1 and CDR2: SGHTA, FQGNSA. The CDR3 is made up of 13 amino acids, end residues included.

The chain couples TRBV11-2 to TRBJ2-7; 8 nucleotides align to TRBD1. The CDR3 runs 15 residues. Looked up from germline, CDR1 is SGHAT and CDR2 is FQNNGV. V dropped 4 bases and J dropped 4; count of bases not matched to a gene: 9. The CDR3 here is CASSSNRDRSYEQYF. The CDR3, as DNA: TGTGCCAGCAGCTCGAACCGGGACAGGTCATACGAGCAGTACTTC.

The V gene is TRBV13, the J gene TRBJ2-7; TRBD2 agrees at 7 bases. Germline values: CDR1 PRHDT, CDR2 FYEKMQ (reference sequence). The CDR3 sequence is 14 residues long. J lost 9 bases, V lost 6 bases, and 14 bases had no gene match. The CDR3 is CASRQERGNSGQYF. Here the CDR3 DNA reads TGTGCCAGCAGACAGGAGCGGGGAAATAGCGGGCAGTACTTC.